This TCR beta chain was retrieved from a study of T cells after yellow fever vaccination. Study as a whole: SMART-Seq v4 Ultra Low Input prepared libraries from low-cell fractions.

They built TCR cDNA with 5'RACE template switching, a step that put in a universal primer site and UMIs. A single record per CDR3 protein comes from TCRdb applying MiXCR to the 5' RACE reads. The sample contains more than 450,000 distinct CDR3 sequences, 21% of which appear only once. V lost 2 bases to trimming and J lost 5 bases, with 9 bases between them. Germline CDR1 is LGHNA and CDR2 is YNFKEQ. There are 14 residues in the CDR3. General study points: A limited proportion of clonotypes was detected within both the CD4 and CD8 compartments. Among primary-vaccination clones, most reappeared after the booster, at approximately 96% for CD4 and about 90% for CD8.

This clonotype showed up just a few times. Antigen unknown. The origin of this receptor is a man younger than 35 who received the YFV17D yellow fever vaccine. The chain carries TRBV4-2 and TRBJ2-2; D is perhaps TRBD2 (5 bases). The sample consisted of PBMCs, taken about 20 days after the first yellow fever vaccination. This CDR3 is CASSQSGKTGELFF. DNA of the CDR3: TGTGCCAGCAGCCAATCCGGGAAGACCGGGGAGCTGTTTTTT.